This T cell receptor beta chain was retrieved from a study of Graves' ophthalmopathy and Graves' hyperthyroidism. Included hyperthyroidism patients were aged 18 to 65 and newly diagnosed (under 2 months' duration). Clinicians diagnosed using symptoms, serum thyroxine, TRAb, thyroid ultrasound and orbital computed tomography. This clonotype appeared many times. As yet, its antigen is unknown. RNA transcripts were the template, and TCR beta CDR3 regions were amplified from them. The library came from an HTBI-primed first-round RT-PCR and a second-round multiplex PCR. TCRdb used MiXCR to reprocess the multiplex PCR reads, holding one entry per CDR3 protein. This table holds hundreds of thousands of distinct CDR3 sequences, 20% to 25% found once. In germline, CDR1 is DFQATT, CDR2 SNEGSKA (reference sequence). Trimming left V 3 bases short and J 6 bases short, with 20 bases between. The CDR3 runs 15 residues.

Study-level results: Detected in blood as well were most expanded thyroid clonotypes with frequency above 0.001.

The rearrangement links TRBV20-1 to TRBJ1-1, with unresolved D. The sample comprised peripheral blood. The TCR originated in a woman between 18 and 29 years old with stable Graves' hyperthyroidism. The CDR3 nucleotides are TGCAGTGCTAGGCCCCCCTGGGCAAATGGGCCTGAAGCTTTCTTT. Its translation is CSARPPWANGPEAFF.